The 23 T cell receptor beta chains below were found in one sample sequenced in a study of blood T cells in healthy people across ages. Using a J-beta primer mix together with a sample-barcoded 5' primer, a second PCR was run for roughly 7 to 11 cycles. One entry per CDR3 protein, called by TCRdb with MiXCR from the 5' RACE reads. In the table there are fewer than 2,000,000 distinct CDR3 sequences, about 35% of which are singletons. The sample consisted of blood. The receptors were gathered from a young woman in good health.

J is TRBJ1-4 and V is TRBV18; D is unresolved. The germline gives CDR1 KGHSH, CDR2 LQKENI. The length of the CDR3 is 13 residues. The V gene lost 2 bases and the J gene lost 7 bases, with 8 bases spanning the gap. This CDR3 is CASSPAPGEKLFF. CDR3 DNA sequence: TGTGCCAGCTCACCAGCCCCGGGTGAAAAACTGTTTTTT.

The chain recombines TRBV20-1 with TRBJ2-5; D is possibly TRBD2 (7 bases). The V gene's germline CDR1 is DFQATT and CDR2 SNEGSKA (reference sequence). V lost 0 bases, J lost 5 bases, and 19 bases lay in between. This CDR3 is 16 amino acids long. This chain's CDR3 is CSARDRRGGFWETQYF. In DNA form, the CDR3 reads TGCAGTGCTAGAGATAGAAGGGGGGGCTTCTGGGAGACCCAGTACTTC.

The chain combines TRBV7-2 with TRBJ2-7; tentative D call: TRBD1 (6 bases). Germline CDR1 and CDR2: SGHTA and FQGNSA. Trimming stripped 2 bases from V and 6 bases from J, with 11 bases between. The CDR3 has 13 amino acids. The CDR3 DNA reads as TGTGCCAGCAGCTTAACTTTCAGGGGCGAGCAGTACTTC. It translates to CASSLTFRGEQYF.

This clonotype was picked up many times. V is TRBV29-1 and J is TRBJ2-3; 9 positions match TRBD2. V was clipped by 4 bases and J by 3 bases; unmatched bases: 5. The CDR3 is made up of 14 amino acids. Germline CDR1 is SQVTM and CDR2 is ANQGSEA. In DNA, the CDR3 is TGCAGCGTTGCAGCAGCGGGAGGAACAGATACGCAGTATTTT. This sequence encodes CSVAAAGGTDTQYF.

Comment on this clonotype: At one end, the junction sequence differs from germline, possibly due to a read error. The J gene is TRBJ2-1, the V gene TRBV7-7, with 16 bases matching TRBD2. The CDR3 covers 18 residues. Germline V gives CDR1 SSHAT, CDR2 FNYEAQ (reference sequence). The CDR3 region has the DNA TGTGCCAGCAGCTTCGGGACTAGCGGGGGGGCGCCTTACAGTGAGCAGTTCTTC. Protein product: CASSFGTSGGAPYSEQFF.

The chain combines TRBV6-1 with TRBJ1-5; D ambiguous. The length of the CDR3 is 14 residues. Germline V CDR1 and CDR2: MNHNS, SASEGT. V was clipped by 6 bases and J by 0 bases, with 9 bases between them. Here the CDR3 DNA reads TGTGCCAGCAGGGGATATTATAGCAATCAGCCCCAGCATTTT. Translation gives CASRGYYSNQPQHF.

This chain links TRBV11-1 with TRBJ2-3, with 9 bases matching TRBD2. The CDR3 sequence is 16 residues long. CDR1 is SGHAT and CDR2 is FQDESV in the germline V gene (reference sequence). The V and J ends lost 1 base and 5 bases, in that order; junction bases with no gene match: 7. The CDR3 sequence: CASSLELAGQIDTQYF. The CDR3 DNA reads TGTGCCAGCAGCTTAGAGCTAGCGGGGCAAATAGATACGCAGTATTTT.

The CDR3 DNA is TGTGCCAGCAGTGTGGGGGGGACGACAGGGCCCACAGATACGCAGTATTTT. This encodes CASSVGGTTGPTDTQYF. The chain has TRBV25-1 and TRBJ2-3; D may correspond to TRBD1 or TRBD2 (7 bases each). The CDR3 sequence is 17 residues long. The V gene lost 4 bases and the J gene lost 2 bases, with 19 bases spanning the gap. CDR1 is MGHDK, CDR2 SYGVNS, per germline.

This clonotype was detected a few times. The chain has TRBV30 and TRBJ2-1; the D is unclear. Trimming removed 2 bases at V and 7 bases at J, with 6 bases between. The germline V gene has CDR1 GTSNPN and CDR2 SVGIG (reference sequence). This CDR3 region has 11 residues. The CDR3 region is CAWSRENEQFF. CDR3 nucleotide sequence: TGTGCCTGGAGTCGAGAGAATGAGCAGTTCTTC.

The chain joins TRBV2 to TRBJ1-1; perhaps TRBD1 as D (6 bases). This CDR3 is 15 amino acids long. V was clipped by 4 bases and J by 3 bases, with 15 bases between them. The germline gives CDR1 SNHLY, CDR2 FYNNEI. As DNA, the CDR3 is TGTGCCAGCAGTGGAGATACAGGGAGGTACACTGAAGCTTTCTTT. Protein product: CASSGDTGRYTEAFF.

The rearrangement links TRBV5-1 to TRBJ2-4; D is uncertain. The end of the DNA is better explained by TRBJ2-7, so the J call may be wrong. This CDR3 region has 12 residues. From germline, CDR1 is SGHRS and CDR2 YFSETQ. CDR3: CASSMGSGEQYF. The CDR3 DNA reads TGCGCCAGCAGTATGGGGTCTGGCGAGCAGTACTTC.

The chain has TRBV28 and TRBJ2-5; TRBD1 matches 7 bases. Per the germline V gene, CDR1 is MDHEN and CDR2 is SYDVKM. This CDR3 is 15 amino acids long. Trimming cost V 6 bases and J 11 bases; bases outside gene matches: 18. CDR3 region: CASRPDREWLYKQYF. The CDR3 DNA reads TGTGCCAGCAGACCCGACAGGGAATGGCTCTACAAGCAGTACTTC.

This sequence joins TRBV6-6 and TRBJ1-5; no firm D call. With 7 bases removed from V and 0 bases from J, the gap between germline ends came to 16 bases. CDR1 and CDR2 from the germline V gene are MNHNY and SVGAGI (reference sequence). The CDR3 runs 16 residues. This chain's CDR3 is CASTPSASHSNQPQHF. CDR3 bases: TGTGCCAGCACCCCGTCGGCATCTCATAGCAATCAGCCCCAGCATTTT.

Concerning this clonotype: This sequence may be a read error, since a much larger clone differs from it by one base. The CDR3 reads CASSSQGAGNRPQHF. The CDR3 DNA follows: TGTGCCAGCAGCTCACAGGGGGCTGGCAATCGGCCCCAGCATTTT. The rearrangement joins TRBV7-9 to TRBJ1-5; 9 bases align to TRBD1. This CDR3 is built from 15 residues. Per germline, CDR1 SEHNR and CDR2 FQNEAQ (reference sequence).

The genes are TRBV5-1 and TRBJ1-2; 7 bases map to TRBD1. This CDR3 region has 14 residues. V shed 2 bases, J shed 4 bases, and the junction held 5 bases outside the gene matches. Germline CDR1 reads SGHRS; CDR2 reads YFSETQ. The CDR3 DNA is TGCGCCAGCAGCTTAGGGACAGTCCCCTATGGCTACACCTTC. Protein product: CASSLGTVPYGYTF.

Turning to this clonotype: A read error may be the cause here, since a much bigger clone is one base away. The J gene is TRBJ2-5, the V gene TRBV10-3, with D possibly TRBD2 on 6 matching bases. Germline V gives CDR1 ENHRY, CDR2 SYGVKD. This CDR3 region has 13 residues. The CDR3 region is CAISEGRGEIQYF. The CDR3 nucleotides are TGTGCCATCAGTGAAGGGCGGGGAGAGATCCAGTACTTC.

With regard to this clonotype: This may be a read error: a much more frequent sequence differs by one nucleotide. This rearrangement joins TRBV12-3 or TRBV12-4 to TRBJ2-5; D might be TRBD1 or TRBD2, each matching 5 bases. CDR3 length: 16 residues. This CDR3 reads CASSLEDWQVTETRYF. The DNA of the CDR3 is TGTGCCAGCAGTTTAGAGGACTGGCAGGTGACAGAGACCCGGTACTTC.

J is TRBJ2-7 and V is TRBV20-1; 9 nucleotides align to TRBD2. This CDR3 region has 16 residues. Looked up from germline, CDR1 is DFQATT and CDR2 is SNEGSKA (reference sequence). V gave up 0 bases and J gave up 0 bases; unmatched junction bases: 6. The CDR3 coding sequence is TGCAGTGCTAGAGATCATCTAGCGGGAAGCTCCTACGAGCAGTACTTC. It yields the protein CSARDHLAGSSYEQYF.

This clonotype was counted between two and nine times. The chain combines TRBV4-1 with TRBJ2-1; tentatively, D is TRBD1 (6 bases). V was cut by 1 base and J by 8 bases, with 15 bases left in between. CDR1 MGHRA and CDR2 YSYEKL come from the germline V gene. The CDR3 sequence is 15 residues long. The CDR3 here is CASSQGSGAVYEQFF. CDR3 bases: TGCGCCAGCAGCCAAGGTTCAGGGGCGGTGTATGAGCAGTTCTTC.

The chain is built from TRBV20-1 and TRBJ2-1; 7 bases match TRBD1. V lost 8 bases to trimming and J lost 5 bases; unmatched junction nucleotides: 12. The germline V gene encodes CDR1 DFQATT and CDR2 SNEGSKA (reference sequence). This CDR3 spans 14 amino acids. The CDR3 nucleotides read TGCAGTATTAATAAAGGGGGCGGAGACAATGAGCAGTTCTTC. It is translated as CSINKGGGDNEQFF.

The V call is TRBV20-1, the J call TRBJ2-7, with D maybe TRBD2 (6 bases). The CDR3 consists of 12 residues. From germline, CDR1 is DFQATT and CDR2 SNEGSKA (reference sequence). The V and J ends lost 6 bases and 5 bases respectively, with 14 bases between them. CDR3 DNA: TGCAGTGCGACCCGGGGACTTGACGAGCAGTACTTC. Its protein product is CSATRGLDEQYF.

The V and J genes are TRBV24-1 and TRBJ2-1; D unresolved. This CDR3 region has 15 residues. V shed 2 bases and J shed 1 base, with 8 bases lying between them. The germline V gene encodes CDR1 KGHDR and CDR2 SFDVKD. The chain's CDR3 is CATSDSFQSYNEQFF. The CDR3 DNA is TGTGCCACCAGTGATTCGTTCCAGTCCTACAATGAGCAGTTCTTC.

CDR3 sequence: CASTQSAGRPQETQYF. DNA of the CDR3: TGTGCCAGCACCCAATCTGCGGGGAGACCACAAGAGACCCAGTACTTC. V and J are TRBV6-5 and TRBJ2-5; D is possibly TRBD2 (6 bases). From germline, CDR1 is MNHEY and CDR2 SVGAGI. This CDR3 is built from 16 residues. Trimming removed 7 bases at V and 2 bases at J, with 20 bases between.